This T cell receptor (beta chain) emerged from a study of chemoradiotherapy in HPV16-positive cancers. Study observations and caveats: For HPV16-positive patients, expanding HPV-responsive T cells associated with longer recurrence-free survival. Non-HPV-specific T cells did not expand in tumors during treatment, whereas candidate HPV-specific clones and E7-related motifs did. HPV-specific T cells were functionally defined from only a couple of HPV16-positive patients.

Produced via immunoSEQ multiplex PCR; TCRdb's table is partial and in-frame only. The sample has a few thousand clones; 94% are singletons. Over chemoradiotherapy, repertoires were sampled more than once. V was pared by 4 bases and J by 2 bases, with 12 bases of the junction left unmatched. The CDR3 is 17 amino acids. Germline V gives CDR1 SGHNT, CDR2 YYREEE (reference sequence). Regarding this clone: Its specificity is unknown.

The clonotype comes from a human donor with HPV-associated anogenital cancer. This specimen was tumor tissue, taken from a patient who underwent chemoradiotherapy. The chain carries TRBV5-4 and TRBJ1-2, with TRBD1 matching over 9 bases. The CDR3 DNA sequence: TGTGCCAGCAGCCACCGGGACAGGGATATTCTAAACTATGGCTACACCTTC. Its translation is CASSHRDRDILNYGYTF.